These 25 T cell receptor beta chains were sequenced from one sample in a study of beta chain features in type 1 diabetes. Findings and caveats of the study: Within each of all four CD4+ subsets, Type 1 diabetes patients had TCRB CDR3s that were moderately but significantly shorter.

What was sequenced were expressed TCRB transcripts, since all of the isolated RNA had been reverse transcribed. Assay: immunoSEQ multiplex PCR; the TCRdb copy retains only in-frame clones and omits some. The profile covers hundreds of thousands of clones, with more than 13% appearing a single time and roughly 0.04% taken by the ten largest. These receptors lack a known antigen. Sequencing was carried out using naive CD4+ T cells from blood. All receptors derive from a man between 18 and 35 years old with type 1 diabetes.

J is TRBJ2-1 and V is TRBV7-9; 9 nucleotides align to TRBD1. The germline CDR1 and CDR2 sequences are SEHNR and FQNEAQ (reference sequence). V gave up 4 bases and J gave up 9 bases; unmatched junction bases: 10. The CDR3 covers 15 residues. The CDR3 here is CASSSGQGTFSEQFF. The CDR3 DNA is TGTGCCAGCAGCTCGGGACAGGGAACTTTTAGTGAGCAGTTCTTC.

The chain couples TRBV2 to TRBJ2-4, with TRBD2 matching over 12 bases. The CDR3 extends over 13 amino acids. Trimming took 6 bases from V and 7 from J; bases not matched to a gene: 1. Looked up from germline, CDR1 is SNHLY and CDR2 is FYNNEI. The CDR3 sequence is CASRGTSGNIQYF. CDR3 bases: TGTGCCAGCAGGGGGACTAGCGGGAACATTCAGTACTTC.

The chain joins TRBV11-2 to TRBJ2-5; D unresolved. Germline assignment: CDR1 SGHAT and CDR2 FQNNGV. V lost 3 bases and J lost 5, with 7 bases in between. There are 12 residues in the CDR3. The CDR3 DNA follows: TGTGCCAGCAGCTTTGCCCCTGAGACCCAGTACTTC. Translating it yields CASSFAPETQYF.

The gene calls are TRBV28 and TRBJ2-1, with D perhaps being TRBD1 or TRBD2 (5 bases each). Germline V gene sequence: CDR1 MDHEN, CDR2 SYDVKM. Trimming shortened V by 5 bases and J by 15 bases, and 17 bases separated the two germline ends. The CDR3 length is 12 residues. CDR3 nucleotide sequence: TGTGCCAGCAGTCTACTGTATGGGGGTCTGTTCTTC. Translating gives CASSLLYGGLFF.

The chain recombines TRBV7-9 with TRBJ2-7; perhaps TRBD1 as D (5 bases). In germline, CDR1 is SEHNR, CDR2 FQNEAQ (reference sequence). The length of the CDR3 is 15 residues. The V end was cut by 3 bases, the J end by 11 bases, with 23 bases between. The CDR3 spells CASSFGRAGRGVEYF. DNA for the CDR3: TGTGCCAGCAGCTTCGGTAGGGCCGGTAGGGGTGTGGAGTACTTC.

This clone was seen a handful of times. This rearrangement joins TRBV5-1 to TRBJ2-7; TRBD1 agrees at 9 bases. The CDR3 runs to 15 residues. After removal of 0 bases from V and 6 bases from J, the junction contained 7 bases not matched to a gene. Germline values: CDR1 SGHRS, CDR2 YFSETQ. The CDR3: CASSLAGTGRPEQYF. The DNA for the CDR3 is TGCGCCAGCAGCTTGGCCGGGACAGGGCGGCCCGAGCAGTACTTC.

The chain employs TRBV5-1 and TRBJ2-1; weak D call: TRBD2 (6 bases). Germline V gene data show CDR1 as SGHRS and CDR2 as YFSETQ. V dropped 1 base and J dropped 6 bases, with 14 bases sitting between them. CDR3 size: 15 residues. The CDR3 DNA follows: TGCGCCAGCAGCTTGTCGAATAGCGGACTCAATGAGCAGTTCTTC. It is translated as CASSLSNSGLNEQFF.

There are a few counts of this clone. The V call is TRBV30, the J call TRBJ1-5, with D perhaps matching TRBD1 (5 bases). Trimming stripped 0 bases from V and 8 bases from J, with 11 bases between. CDR3 size: 13 residues. In germline, CDR1 is GTSNPN, CDR2 SVGIG (reference sequence). The CDR3 DNA reads TGTGCCTGGAGTGTACTGAGCAGGGAGCCCCAGCATTTT. Its protein is CAWSVLSREPQHF.

The genes are TRBV7-9 and TRBJ2-6, with a possible D match to TRBD1 (6 bases). Germline CDR1 reads SEHNR; CDR2 reads FQNEAQ (reference sequence). The CDR3 runs to 16 residues. V lost 3 bases and J 4 bases, leaving 13 bases between the germline ends. The CDR3 here is CASSLVGHSGANVLTF. As DNA, the CDR3 is TGTGCCAGCAGCTTGGTGGGACACTCCGGGGCCAACGTCCTGACTTTC.

This clone appeared a single time. The genes are TRBV30 and TRBJ1-3; a weak D match, TRBD1 (5 bases). Germline loops: CDR1 GTSNPN, CDR2 SVGIG (reference sequence). The V and J ends lost 0 bases and 5 bases respectively, with 14 bases between them. This CDR3 has 15 residues. CDR3 sequence (DNA): TGTGCCTGGAGTGTGCACCAGGGTAAACGAAACACCATATATTTT. Translation: CAWSVHQGKRNTIYF. Based on the CDR3 plus reference TRBV30 and TRBJ1-3, the full variable domain is SQTIHQWPATLVQPVGSPLSLECTVEGTSNPNLYWYRQAAGRGLQLLFYSVGIGQISSEVPQNLSASRPQDRQFILSSKKLLLSDSGFYLCAWSVHQGKRNTIYFGEGSWLTVV.

This clone was seen once. The junction departs from the called germline gene at one end, perhaps through a read error. This rearrangement joins TRBV29-1 to TRBJ1-1; D remains unclear. This CDR3 region has 13 residues. Germline V gene lookup returns CDR1 SQVTM and CDR2 ANQGSEA. In DNA, the CDR3 is TGCAGCGTTGAAACCGCTATGAACACTGAAGCTTCCTTT. It encodes CSVETAMNTEASF.

The chain has TRBV15 and TRBJ1-1; D not certain. Germline V lookup: CDR1 LNHNV, CDR2 YYDKDF (reference sequence). The CDR3 covers 13 residues. V lost 2 bases and J lost 2, with 6 bases in between. The CDR3 sequence is CATSRNLNTEAFF. CDR3 sequence (DNA): TGTGCCACCAGCAGAAACTTAAACACTGAAGCTTTCTTT.

The chain joins TRBV28 to TRBJ2-7; D is tentatively TRBD1 or TRBD2 (5 bases each). The germline V gene encodes CDR1 MDHEN and CDR2 SYDVKM. Trimming pared 7 bases from V and 10 bases from J, leaving 23 bases between. The CDR3 is 14 amino acids. DNA of the CDR3: TGTGCCAGCACCGCACCGCCGGGACGGAGCGGACAGTACTTC. Translating gives CASTAPPGRSGQYF.

The chain couples TRBV27 to TRBJ2-7, with TRBD1 as a possible D gene (6 bases). Trimming removed 3 bases at V and 11 bases at J, with 14 bases between. The CDR3 runs to 12 residues. The germline V gene has CDR1 MNHEY and CDR2 SMNVEV (reference sequence). CDR3 in amino acids: CASSFTQGRKYF. In DNA form, the CDR3 reads TGTGCCAGCAGTTTTACTCAGGGGCGCAAGTACTTC.

The sample holds a few counts of this clone. The genes are TRBV7-2 and TRBJ2-7; tentative D call: TRBD1 (6 bases). The CDR3 spans 14 residues. V was trimmed by 2 bases and J by 4 bases, leaving 12 bases between them. The germline gives CDR1 SGHTA, CDR2 FQGNSA. The CDR3 sequence is CASSLMARGYEQYF. CDR3 nucleotide sequence: TGTGCCAGCAGCTTAATGGCCAGGGGTTACGAGCAGTACTTC.

This clone has only a few counts. The CDR3 DNA reads as TGTGCCACCAGCAGAGATGGGGGGCGGGATGCAACTAATGAAAAACTGTTTTTT. It encodes CATSRDGGRDATNEKLFF. The rearrangement links TRBV15 to TRBJ1-4; maybe TRBD1 (6 bases). The CDR3 loop spans 18 amino acids. With 0 bases removed from V and 0 bases from J, the gap between germline ends came to 14 bases. Per the germline V gene, CDR1 is LNHNV and CDR2 is YYDKDF (reference sequence).

V and J are TRBV30 and TRBJ1-4; 7 bases map to TRBD1. There are 13 residues in the CDR3. CDR1 GTSNPN and CDR2 SVGIG come from the germline V gene (reference sequence). Trimming took 3 bases from V and 3 from J; bases not matched to a gene: 1. The CDR3 spells CAWRGQPNEKLFF. CDR3 DNA sequence: TGTGCCTGGAGGGGACAGCCTAATGAAAAACTGTTTTTT.

V and J are TRBV9 and TRBJ2-3, with no clear D. The CDR3 length is 13 residues. Germline V lookup: CDR1 SGDLS, CDR2 YYNGEE. V gave up 0 bases and J gave up 3 bases, with 5 bases separating them. CDR3 residues: CASSVVETDTQYF. CDR3 nucleotides: TGTGCCAGCAGCGTAGTGGAAACAGATACGCAGTATTTT.

The chain is built from TRBV7-9 and TRBJ2-1, with D unresolved. The ends were cut back, 5 bases at V and 14 bases at J, with 13 bases in the middle. The germline gives CDR1 SEHNR, CDR2 FQNEAQ (reference sequence). This CDR3 has 11 residues. The CDR3 loop reads CASSPRDREFF. CDR3 coding DNA: TGTGCCAGCAGCCCCCGAGACCGTGAGTTCTTC.

This clone was picked up a small number of times. The chain is built from TRBV30 and TRBJ1-1; D unresolved. Trimming took 2 bases from V and 1 from J, leaving 8 bases between them. CDR1 and CDR2 from the germline V gene are GTSNPN and SVGIG (reference sequence). CDR3 length: 13 amino acids. This CDR3 is CAWSIAENTEAFF. The CDR3 DNA reads TGTGCCTGGAGTATCGCAGAGAACACTGAAGCTTTCTTT.

This sequence joins TRBV6-1 and TRBJ2-1; 10 bases agree with TRBD2. CDR1 and CDR2 (germline): MNHNS, SASEGT. The CDR3 has 16 amino acids. V lost 4 bases, J lost 6 bases, and 9 bases stayed unmatched. For the CDR3, the DNA is TGTGCCAGCAGTGGGTCCGGGACTAGCGACCTCAATGAGCAGTTCTTC. It specifies CASSGSGTSDLNEQFF.

The sample holds a few counts of this clone. The chain couples TRBV29-1 to TRBJ2-7, with a tentative D call TRBD2 (6 bases). The CDR3 is 15 amino acids. Trimming left V 6 bases short and J 6 bases short, with 24 bases between. Germline V gene sequence: CDR1 SQVTM, CDR2 ANQGSEA. This CDR3 is CSVGRSWDSSTEQYF. DNA of the CDR3: TGCAGCGTCGGCCGTTCTTGGGACTCCTCTACCGAGCAGTACTTC.

This clone was seen a few times. V usage is TRBV7-9 and J usage is TRBJ2-3; 9 bases map to TRBD2. Germline V gives CDR1 SEHNR, CDR2 FQNEAQ (reference sequence). The CDR3 covers 16 residues. Trimming at V came to 4 bases and at J to 9 bases, leaving 14 bases not matched to a gene. The CDR3 reads CASSSPAAGGPWTQYF. Written as DNA, the CDR3 is TGTGCCAGCAGCTCCCCCGCTGCGGGAGGGCCTTGGACGCAGTATTTT.

The V and J genes are TRBV7-9 and TRBJ2-7, with D possibly matching TRBD2 (5 bases). This CDR3 contains 15 residues. Germline CDR1 and CDR2: SEHNR and FQNEAQ (reference sequence). Trimming pared 3 bases from V and 1 base from J, leaving 13 bases between. The DNA for the CDR3 is TGTGCCAGCAGCTTCTCCGGGATTCAATCCTACGAGCAGTACTTC. Translating gives CASSFSGIQSYEQYF.

This clone was observed a handful of times. This rearrangement joins TRBV7-9 to TRBJ2-7; perhaps D is TRBD1 or TRBD2 (7 bases each). This CDR3 is 17 amino acids long. Germline lookup yields CDR1 SEHNR and CDR2 FQNEAQ (reference sequence). V lost 0 bases and J 3 bases, leaving 18 bases between the germline ends. CDR3 sequence (DNA): TGTGCCAGCAGCTTAGCCCGGGACAGCGGGATTAACTACGAGCAGTACTTC. This encodes CASSLARDSGINYEQYF. Using reference TRBV7-9 and TRBJ2-7 for the parts outside the CDR3, the full variable domain is DTGVSQNPRHKITKRGQNVTFRCDPISEHNRLYWYRQTLGQGPEFLTYFQNEAQLEKSRLLSDRFSAERPKGSFSTLEIQRTEQGDSAMYLCASSLARDSGINYEQYFGPGTRLTVT.